This TCR beta chain comes out of a study of blood T cells in healthy people across ages. CDR3 length equals 16 residues. Germline V gene sequence: CDR1 SGHRS, CDR2 YFSETQ. Healthy Caucasian individuals from Russia aged about 6 to 95 were enrolled as donors. In the case of this clonotype: Its antigen is undetermined. The junction departs from germline at one end; a sequencing error may be responsible.

The use of a sample-barcoded 5' primer and a J-beta primer mix characterized a second PCR of about 7 to 12 cycles. The template-switch adaptor, which had 12 random nucleotides, put a tag on each cDNA molecule. TCRdb re-analysed the 5' RACE reads in MiXCR, keeping a single row per CDR3 protein. The sample shows some 1.5 million distinct CDR3 sequences, 28% of them seen only once. Study-wide results and limits: CMV status of donors was unknown, possibly confounding expanded clonotype changes.

This clonotype was sampled from a woman under 40 in good health. The genes are TRBV5-1 and TRBJ2-5; 9 positions agree with TRBD2. What was sequenced was blood. The CDR3 bases are TGTGCCAGCAGCAACTCGGAGGGAGCGGGGGGAAAGATCCAGTACTTC. Translating it yields CASSNSEGAGGKIQYF.